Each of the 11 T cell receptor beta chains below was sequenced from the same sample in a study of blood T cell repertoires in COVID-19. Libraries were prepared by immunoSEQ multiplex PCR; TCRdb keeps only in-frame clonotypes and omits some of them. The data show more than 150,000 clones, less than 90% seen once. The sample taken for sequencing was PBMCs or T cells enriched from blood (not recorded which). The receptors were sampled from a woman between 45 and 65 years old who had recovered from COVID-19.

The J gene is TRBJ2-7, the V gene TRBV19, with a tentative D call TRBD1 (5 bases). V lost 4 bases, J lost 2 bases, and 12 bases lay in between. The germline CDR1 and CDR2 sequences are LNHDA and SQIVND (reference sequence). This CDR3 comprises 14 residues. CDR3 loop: CASSKAGLAYEQYF. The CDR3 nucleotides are TGTGCCAGTAGTAAAGCAGGGTTGGCCTACGAGCAGTACTTC.

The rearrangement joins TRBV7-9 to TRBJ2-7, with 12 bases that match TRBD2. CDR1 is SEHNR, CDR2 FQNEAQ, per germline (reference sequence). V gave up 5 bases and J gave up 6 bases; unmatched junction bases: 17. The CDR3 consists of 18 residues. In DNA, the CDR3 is TGTGCCAGCAGCCCTACTAGCGGGAGGTACCTTGAAATAGGCGAGCAGTACTTC. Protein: CASSPTSGRYLEIGEQYF.

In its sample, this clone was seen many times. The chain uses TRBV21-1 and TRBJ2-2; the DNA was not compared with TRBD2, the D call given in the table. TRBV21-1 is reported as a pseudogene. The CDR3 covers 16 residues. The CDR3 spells CASSKVAGKGTGELFF. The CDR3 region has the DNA TGTGCCAGCAGCAAAGTTGCGGGAAAGGGCACCGGGGAGCTGTTTTTT.

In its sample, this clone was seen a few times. The CDR3 reads CASSPDSRFRQGRKETQYF. CDR3 bases: TGTGCCAGCAGTCCCGACTCCCGATTCAGACAGGGTAGGAAAGAGACCCAGTACTTC. V and J are TRBV27 and TRBJ2-5; 7 bases agree with TRBD1. This CDR3 has 19 residues. The V and J ends lost 5 bases and 3 bases, in that order; junction bases with no gene match: 21. In germline, CDR1 is MNHEY, CDR2 SMNVEV (reference sequence).

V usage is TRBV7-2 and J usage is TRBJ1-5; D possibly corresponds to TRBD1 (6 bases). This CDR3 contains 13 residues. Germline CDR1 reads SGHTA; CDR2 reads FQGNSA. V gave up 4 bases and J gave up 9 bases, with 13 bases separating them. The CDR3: CASSSDQGSPQHF. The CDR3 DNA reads TGTGCCAGCAGCTCAGACCAGGGGTCGCCCCAGCATTTT.

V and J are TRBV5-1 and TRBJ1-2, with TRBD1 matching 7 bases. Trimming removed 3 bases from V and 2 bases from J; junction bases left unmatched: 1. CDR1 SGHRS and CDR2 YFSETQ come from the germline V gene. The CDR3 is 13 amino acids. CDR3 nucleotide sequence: TGCGCCAGCAGCTCGGGACAGAACTATGGCTACACCTTC. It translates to CASSSGQNYGYTF. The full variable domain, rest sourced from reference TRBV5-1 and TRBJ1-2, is KAGVTQTPRYLIKTRGQQVTLSCSPISGHRSVSWYQQTPGQGLQFLFEYFSETQRNKGNFPGRFSGRQFSNSRSEMNVSTLELGDSALYLCASSSGQNYGYTFGSGTRLTVV.

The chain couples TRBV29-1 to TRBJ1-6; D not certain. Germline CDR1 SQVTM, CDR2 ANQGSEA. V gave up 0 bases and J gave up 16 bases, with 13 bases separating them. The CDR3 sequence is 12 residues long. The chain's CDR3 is CSVEDMGRGLHF. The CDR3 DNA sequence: TGCAGCGTTGAAGATATGGGGAGAGGACTCCACTTT.

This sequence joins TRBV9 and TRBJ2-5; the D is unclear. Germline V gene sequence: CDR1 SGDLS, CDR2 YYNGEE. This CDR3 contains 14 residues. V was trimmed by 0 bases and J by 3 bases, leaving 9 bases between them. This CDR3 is CASSVGASKETQYF. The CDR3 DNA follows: TGTGCCAGCAGCGTAGGTGCTAGTAAAGAGACCCAGTACTTC.

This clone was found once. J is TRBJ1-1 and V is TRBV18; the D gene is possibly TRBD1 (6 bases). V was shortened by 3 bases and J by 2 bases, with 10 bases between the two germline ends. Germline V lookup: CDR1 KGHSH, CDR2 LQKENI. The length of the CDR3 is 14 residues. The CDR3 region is CASSPGTSNTEAFF. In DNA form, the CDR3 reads TGTGCCAGCTCACCCGGGACATCAAACACTGAAGCTTTCTTT.

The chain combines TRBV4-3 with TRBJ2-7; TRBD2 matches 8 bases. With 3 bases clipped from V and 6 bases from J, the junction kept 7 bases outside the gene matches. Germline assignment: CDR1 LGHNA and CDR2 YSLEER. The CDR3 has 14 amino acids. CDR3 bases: TGCGCCAGCAGCCAGGGACGGGGGGGGCGCGAGCAGTACTTC. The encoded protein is CASSQGRGGREQYF.

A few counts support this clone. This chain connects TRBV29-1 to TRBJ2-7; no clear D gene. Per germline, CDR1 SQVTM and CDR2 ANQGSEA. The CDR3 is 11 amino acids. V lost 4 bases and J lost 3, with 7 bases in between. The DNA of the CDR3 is TGCAGCGTTGCGGAGAGCTACGAGCAGTACTTC. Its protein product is CSVAESYEQYF.